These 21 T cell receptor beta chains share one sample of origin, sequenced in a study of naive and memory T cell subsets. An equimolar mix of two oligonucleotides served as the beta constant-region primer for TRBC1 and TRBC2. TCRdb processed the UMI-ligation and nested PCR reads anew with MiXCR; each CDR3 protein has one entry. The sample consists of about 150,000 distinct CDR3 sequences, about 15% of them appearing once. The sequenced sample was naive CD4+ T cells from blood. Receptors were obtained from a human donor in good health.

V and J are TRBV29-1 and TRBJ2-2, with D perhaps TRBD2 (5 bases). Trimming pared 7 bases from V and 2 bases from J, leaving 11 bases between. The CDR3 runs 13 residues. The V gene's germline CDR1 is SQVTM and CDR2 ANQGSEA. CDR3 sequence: CSGLEGNTGELFF. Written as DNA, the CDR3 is TGCAGCGGTTTAGAGGGTAACACCGGGGAGCTGTTTTTT.

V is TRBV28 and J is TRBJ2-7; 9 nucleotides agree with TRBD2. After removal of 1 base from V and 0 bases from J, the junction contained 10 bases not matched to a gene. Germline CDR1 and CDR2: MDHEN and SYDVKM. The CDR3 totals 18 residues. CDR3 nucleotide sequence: TGTGCCAGCAGTTTATCCTCCGAAGCGGGAGGTAGCTCCTACGAGCAGTACTTC. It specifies CASSLSSEAGGSSYEQYF. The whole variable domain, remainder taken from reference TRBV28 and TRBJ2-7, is DVKVTQSSRYLVKRTGEKVFLECVQDMDHENMFWYRQDPGLGLRLIYFSYDVKMKEKGDIPEGYSVSREKKERFSLILESASTNQTSMYLCASSLSSEAGGSSYEQYFGPGTRLTVT.

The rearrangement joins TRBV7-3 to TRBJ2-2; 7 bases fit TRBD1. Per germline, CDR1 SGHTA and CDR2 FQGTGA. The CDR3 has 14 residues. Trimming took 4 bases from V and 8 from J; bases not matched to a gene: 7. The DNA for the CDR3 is TGTGCCAGCAGCTCGACAGGGAGAGGGGGGGAGCTGTTTTTT. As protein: CASSSTGRGGELFF.

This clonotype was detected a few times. CDR3 region: CASSTSTSTDTQYF. CDR3 bases: TGTGCCAGCAGCACCTCGACTAGCACAGATACGCAGTATTTT. The rearrangement uses TRBV7-2 and TRBJ2-3; D remains ambiguous. Trimming cost V 5 bases and J 0 bases, with 9 bases left between them. The CDR3 extends over 14 amino acids. Germline CDR1 is SGHTA and CDR2 is FQGNSA.

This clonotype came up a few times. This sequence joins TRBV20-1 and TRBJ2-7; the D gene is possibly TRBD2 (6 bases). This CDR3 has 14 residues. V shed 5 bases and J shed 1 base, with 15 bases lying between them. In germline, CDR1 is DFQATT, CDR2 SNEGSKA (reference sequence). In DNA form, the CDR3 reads TGCAGTGCTCTCCCCGGGACTGGTTCCTACGAGCAGTACTTC. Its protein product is CSALPGTGSYEQYF.

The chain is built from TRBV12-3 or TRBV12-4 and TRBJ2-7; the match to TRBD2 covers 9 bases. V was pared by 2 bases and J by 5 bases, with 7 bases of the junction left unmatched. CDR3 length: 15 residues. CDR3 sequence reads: CASSLYAGGPHEQYF. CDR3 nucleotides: TGTGCCAGCAGTTTATACGCGGGAGGGCCCCACGAGCAGTACTTC.

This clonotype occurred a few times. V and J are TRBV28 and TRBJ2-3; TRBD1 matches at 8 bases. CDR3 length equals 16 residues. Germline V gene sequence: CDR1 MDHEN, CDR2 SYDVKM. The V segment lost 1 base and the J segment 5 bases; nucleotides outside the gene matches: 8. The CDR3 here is CASSLSGAGGIDTQYF. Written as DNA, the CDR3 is TGTGCCAGCAGTTTATCGGGGGCAGGGGGCATAGATACGCAGTATTTT.

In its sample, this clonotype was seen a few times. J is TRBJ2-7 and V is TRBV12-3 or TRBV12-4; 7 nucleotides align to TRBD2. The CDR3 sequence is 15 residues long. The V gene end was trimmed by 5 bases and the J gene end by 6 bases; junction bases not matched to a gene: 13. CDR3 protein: CASSTLSGWQLEQYF. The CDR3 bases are TGTGCCAGCAGTACCCTTAGCGGGTGGCAGCTCGAGCAGTACTTC.

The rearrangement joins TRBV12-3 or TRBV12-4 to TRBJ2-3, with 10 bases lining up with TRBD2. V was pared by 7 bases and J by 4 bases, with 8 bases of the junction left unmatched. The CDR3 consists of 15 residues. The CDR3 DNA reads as TGTGCCAGCACCTCGGGGCTAGCGGGAGCAGATACGCAGTATTTT. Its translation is CASTSGLAGADTQYF.

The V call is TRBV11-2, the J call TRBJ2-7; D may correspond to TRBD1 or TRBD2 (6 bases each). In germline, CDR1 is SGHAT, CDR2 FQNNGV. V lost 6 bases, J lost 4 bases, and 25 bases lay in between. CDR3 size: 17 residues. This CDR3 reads CASRGTREGGKRYEQYF. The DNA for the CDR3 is TGTGCCAGCAGGGGGACAAGGGAAGGCGGGAAACGGTACGAGCAGTACTTC.

CDR3 DNA: TGTGCCAGCAGTCCCTTTTCGGTTACAGATACGCAGTATTTT. Amino acids: CASSPFSVTDTQYF. The chain is built from TRBV28 and TRBJ2-3; no clear D. With 5 bases removed from V and 3 bases from J, the gap between germline ends came to 12 bases. CDR3 length: 14 residues. CDR1 and CDR2 (germline): MDHEN, SYDVKM.

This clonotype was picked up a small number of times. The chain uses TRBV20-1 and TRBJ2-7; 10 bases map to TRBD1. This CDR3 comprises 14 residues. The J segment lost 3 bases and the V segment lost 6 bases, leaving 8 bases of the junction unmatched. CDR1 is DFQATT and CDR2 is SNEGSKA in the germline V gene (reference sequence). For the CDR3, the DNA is TGCAGTGCCAGTAAGACAGGGGGCGGCTACGAGCAGTACTTC. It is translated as CSASKTGGGYEQYF.

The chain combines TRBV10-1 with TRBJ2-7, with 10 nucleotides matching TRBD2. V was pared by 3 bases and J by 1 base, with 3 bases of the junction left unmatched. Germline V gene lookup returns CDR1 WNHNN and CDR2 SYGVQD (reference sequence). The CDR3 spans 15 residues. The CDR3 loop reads CASSDASGRSYEQYF. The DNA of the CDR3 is TGCGCCAGCAGTGATGCTAGCGGGAGATCCTACGAGCAGTACTTC.

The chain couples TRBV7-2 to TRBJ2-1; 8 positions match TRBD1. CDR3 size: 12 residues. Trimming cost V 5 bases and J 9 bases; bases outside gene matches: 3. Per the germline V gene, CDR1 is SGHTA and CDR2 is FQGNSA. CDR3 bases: TGTGCCAGCAGCACCAGGGGGCGTGAGCAGTTCTTC. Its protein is CASSTRGREQFF.

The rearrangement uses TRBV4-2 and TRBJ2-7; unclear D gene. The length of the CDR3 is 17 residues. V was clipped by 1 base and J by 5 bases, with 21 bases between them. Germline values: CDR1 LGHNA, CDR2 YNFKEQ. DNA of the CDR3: TGTGCCAGCAGCCAAGGACGGTCGTGGCTGGCGGTAGACGAGCAGTACTTC. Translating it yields CASSQGRSWLAVDEQYF.

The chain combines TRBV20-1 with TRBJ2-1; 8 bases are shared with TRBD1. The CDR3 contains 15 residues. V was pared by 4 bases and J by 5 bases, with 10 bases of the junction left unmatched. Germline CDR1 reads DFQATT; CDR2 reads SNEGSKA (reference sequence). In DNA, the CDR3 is TGCAGTGCTAACCTGGACAGGGAACCCCACAATGAGCAGTTCTTC. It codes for CSANLDREPHNEQFF.

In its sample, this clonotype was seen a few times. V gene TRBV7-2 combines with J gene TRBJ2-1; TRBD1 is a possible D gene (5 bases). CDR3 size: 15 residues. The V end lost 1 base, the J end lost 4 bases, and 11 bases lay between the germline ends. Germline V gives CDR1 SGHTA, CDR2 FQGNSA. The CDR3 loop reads CASSLGAQGYNEQFF. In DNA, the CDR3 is TGTGCCAGCAGCTTAGGGGCCCAGGGTTACAATGAGCAGTTCTTC.

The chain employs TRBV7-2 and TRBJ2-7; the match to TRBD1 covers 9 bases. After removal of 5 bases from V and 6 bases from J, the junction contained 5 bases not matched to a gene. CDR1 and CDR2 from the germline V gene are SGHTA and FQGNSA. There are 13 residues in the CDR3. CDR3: CASSRGQGLEQYF. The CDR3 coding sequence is TGTGCCAGCAGCAGGGGACAGGGACTCGAGCAGTACTTC.

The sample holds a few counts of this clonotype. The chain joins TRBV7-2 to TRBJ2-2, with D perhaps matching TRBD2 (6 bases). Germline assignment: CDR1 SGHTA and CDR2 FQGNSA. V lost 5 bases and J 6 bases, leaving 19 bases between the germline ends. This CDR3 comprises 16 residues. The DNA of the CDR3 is TGTGCCAGCAGCACTAGCTTGGTGGTGCATTCCGGGGAGCTGTTTTTT. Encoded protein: CASSTSLVVHSGELFF.

CDR3 sequence reads: CASSSGGLLTGGLNTEAFF. The CDR3 nucleotides read TGTGCCAGCAGCTCTGGGGGACTCCTGACAGGGGGCCTGAACACTGAAGCTTTCTTT. The chain carries TRBV5-4 and TRBJ1-1; 10 bases agree with TRBD1. With 3 bases clipped from V and 0 bases from J, the junction kept 14 bases outside the gene matches. The CDR3 sequence is 19 residues long. Germline values: CDR1 SGHNT, CDR2 YYREEE (reference sequence).

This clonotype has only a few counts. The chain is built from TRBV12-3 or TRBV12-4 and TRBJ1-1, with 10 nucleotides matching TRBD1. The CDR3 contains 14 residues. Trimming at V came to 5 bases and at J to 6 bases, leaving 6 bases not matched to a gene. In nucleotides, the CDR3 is TGTGCCAGCAGTCCTACGGGACAGGGGCCTGAAGCTTTCTTT. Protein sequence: CASSPTGQGPEAFF.